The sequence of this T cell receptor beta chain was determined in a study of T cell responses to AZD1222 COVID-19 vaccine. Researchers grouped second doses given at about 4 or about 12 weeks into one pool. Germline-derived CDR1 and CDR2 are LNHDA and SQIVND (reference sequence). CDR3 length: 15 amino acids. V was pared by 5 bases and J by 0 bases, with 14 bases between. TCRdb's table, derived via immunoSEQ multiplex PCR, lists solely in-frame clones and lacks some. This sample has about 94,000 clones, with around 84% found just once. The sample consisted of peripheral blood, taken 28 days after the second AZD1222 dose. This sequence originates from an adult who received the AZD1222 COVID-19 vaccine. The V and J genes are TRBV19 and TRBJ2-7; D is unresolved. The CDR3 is CASSPRDVSSYEQYF. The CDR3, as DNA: TGTGCCAGTAGTCCACGAGACGTAAGCTCCTACGAGCAGTACTTC.